This T cell receptor beta chain was identified during a study of identical twins. General study findings and limits: Cord blood beta clonotypes present at high abundance carried fewer insertions; no such pattern appeared in memory repertoires.

TCRdb recomputed calls from the 5' RACE reads with MiXCR, one row per CDR3 protein. The sample includes some 900,000 distinct CDR3 sequences, 9% to 15% seen only once; the top ten take about 1.6%. The table lists this clonotype with many counts. Its specificity is unknown. Germline-derived CDR1 and CDR2 are SNHLY and FYNNEI. The V and J ends lost 4 bases and 4 bases, in that order; junction bases with no gene match: 10. This CDR3 comprises 18 residues. These sequences were also reported in another study, on yellow fever vaccine responses in identical twins.

The chain employs TRBV2 and TRBJ2-1; TRBD2 matches 13 bases. This clonotype originated in a young woman in good health. The source material was PBMCs. The CDR3 sequence: CASSVSGLAGDGYNEQFF. CDR3 sequence (DNA): TGTGCCAGCAGTGTGAGTGGACTAGCGGGAGATGGGTACAATGAGCAGTTCTTC.